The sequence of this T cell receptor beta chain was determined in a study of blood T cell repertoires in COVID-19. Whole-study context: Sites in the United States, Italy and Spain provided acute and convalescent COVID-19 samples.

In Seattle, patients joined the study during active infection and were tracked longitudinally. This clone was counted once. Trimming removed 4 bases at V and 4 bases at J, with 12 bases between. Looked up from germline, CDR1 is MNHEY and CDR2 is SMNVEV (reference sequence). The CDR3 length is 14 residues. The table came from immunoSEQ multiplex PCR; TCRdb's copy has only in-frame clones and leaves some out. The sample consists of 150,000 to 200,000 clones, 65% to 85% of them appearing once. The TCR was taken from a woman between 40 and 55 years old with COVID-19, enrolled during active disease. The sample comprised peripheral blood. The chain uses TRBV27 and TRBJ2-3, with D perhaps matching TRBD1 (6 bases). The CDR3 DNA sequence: TGTGCCAGCAGTTCGGACAGAGGCGCAGATACGCAGTATTTT. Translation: CASSSDRGADTQYF.